The 2 T cell receptor beta chains listed next were all sequenced from one sample in a study of human T cells and chemical hapten exposure. TCRdb re-called the RACE reads with MiXCR, one entry per CDR3 protein. In the table there are more than 300,000 distinct CDR3 sequences, 4% to 6% of which are singletons. Time point given: pre-sensitization, week 0. The treatment: therapeutic diphenylcyclopropenone sensitization with weekly scalp DPC. The sequenced sample was whole blood, obtained in connection with sensitization to the hapten diphenylcyclopropenone (DPC). All receptors come from a woman aged 50 to 65 with alopecia areata. Some clones in this sample may be carry-over from other donors' samples.

Only a few counts were recorded for this clonotype. The genes are TRBV3-1 and TRBJ1-2, with a weak D call TRBD1 (5 bases). The CDR3 is made up of 13 amino acids. Germline V lookup: CDR1 LGHDT, CDR2 YNNKEL (reference sequence). Deletions cut 5 bases from V and 8 bases from J, with 15 bases between. The DNA of the CDR3 is TGTGCCAGCAGCTATACAGGACCCAGCGGCTACACCTTC. Its translation: CASSYTGPSGYTF.

There are many counts of this clonotype. This chain connects TRBV6-6 to TRBJ2-1, with D perhaps given as TRBD1 or TRBD2 (5 bases each). Germline V gene lookup returns CDR1 MNHNY and CDR2 SVGAGI (reference sequence). This CDR3 has 18 amino acids. Trimming removed 4 bases at V and 4 bases at J, with 23 bases between. The CDR3 sequence: CASSLRNRDLLLYNEQFF. CDR3 nucleotides: TGTGCCAGCAGTTTAAGAAACCGGGACCTTCTCCTTTACAATGAGCAGTTCTTC.